A single sample gave rise to the 15 T cell receptor beta chains below, sequenced in a study of T cells in tuberculosis. Time point in this sample: new active TB diagnosis, blood taken before or within 7 days of starting treatment. TCRdb keeps only in-frame clones here, not all; method: immunoSEQ multiplex PCR. This table has about 35,000 clones, about 91% appearing once. This specimen was PBMCs, taken at tuberculosis diagnosis. These TCRs come from an adult with tuberculosis. Some clones in this sample may be carry-over from other donors' samples.

The chain recombines TRBV10-3 with TRBJ2-3; no reliable D call. From germline, CDR1 is ENHRY and CDR2 SYGVKD. The length of the CDR3 is 15 residues. The V end was cut by 8 bases, the J end by 0 bases, with 15 bases between. CDR3 sequence: CAIRYGLGSTDTQYF. CDR3 nucleotide sequence: TGTGCCATCCGCTATGGGCTGGGCAGCACAGATACGCAGTATTTT.

The rearrangement joins TRBV2 to TRBJ2-7, with D hard to call. Germline-derived CDR1 and CDR2 are SNHLY and FYNNEI. This CDR3 spans 16 amino acids. The V end lost 4 bases, the J end lost 3 bases, and 19 bases lay between the germline ends. The CDR3 DNA reads TGTGCCAGCAGTGGCAGCACCCTCTTCGAGCGCTACGAGCAGTACTTC. It encodes CASSGSTLFERYEQYF.

V is TRBV30 and J is TRBJ1-6, with D unclear. Trimming took off 5 bases at V and 6 bases at J, with 20 bases between the two ends. CDR1 GTSNPN and CDR2 SVGIG come from the germline V gene (reference sequence). The CDR3 sequence is 16 residues long. The CDR3 loop reads CAWSVTPQASNSPLHF. The CDR3 DNA follows: TGTGCCTGGTCCGTCACCCCCCAGGCAAGTAATTCACCCCTCCACTTT.

The chain employs TRBV6-1 and TRBJ1-2, with D hard to call. From germline, CDR1 is MNHNS and CDR2 SASEGT. V lost 1 base, J lost 4 bases, and 10 bases lay in between. CDR3 size: 14 residues. This CDR3 reads CASSEGSWSYGYTF. The CDR3 region has the DNA TGTGCCAGCAGTGAAGGCAGTTGGAGCTATGGCTACACCTTC.

This rearrangement joins TRBV11-3 to TRBJ2-7; TRBD1 agrees at 9 bases. With 5 bases clipped from V and 2 bases from J, the junction kept 7 bases outside the gene matches. This CDR3 region has 15 residues. Germline assignment: CDR1 SGHNT and CDR2 YENEEA. The DNA for the CDR3 is TGTGCCAGCAGCCGGGGGACAGGGTCTGCCTACGAGCAGTACTTC. Translated: CASSRGTGSAYEQYF.

The chain has TRBV27 and TRBJ2-7; 9 bases line up with TRBD1. This CDR3 comprises 15 residues. The V and J ends lost 5 bases and 8 bases, in that order; junction bases with no gene match: 13. Germline V CDR1 and CDR2: MNHEY, SMNVEV (reference sequence). The CDR3 is CASSKPGQGRAQQYF. In nucleotides, the CDR3 is TGTGCCAGCAGTAAACCGGGACAGGGACGTGCCCAGCAGTACTTC.

The V gene is TRBV5-1, the J gene TRBJ2-1, with 7 bases that match TRBD1. The J segment lost 12 bases and the V segment lost 0 bases, leaving 3 bases of the junction unmatched. The CDR3 extends over 12 amino acids. CDR1 SGHRS and CDR2 YFSETQ come from the germline V gene. The CDR3 DNA reads as TGCGCCAGCAGCTTGGAGGGGACAGTGCAGTTCTTC. It translates to CASSLEGTVQFF.

CDR3: CAISAGQPDYEQYF. CDR3 DNA sequence: TGTGCCATCAGTGCGGGACAGCCGGACTACGAGCAGTACTTC. This chain joins TRBV10-3 and TRBJ2-7; 7 positions match TRBD1. Germline V gene sequence: CDR1 ENHRY, CDR2 SYGVKD. The trim removed 4 bases at V and 3 bases at J, leaving 6 bases unmatched. The CDR3 is 14 residues long.

V usage is TRBV6-1 and J usage is TRBJ1-5, with 8 bases identical to TRBD1. V lost 4 bases, J lost 6 bases, and 8 bases stayed unmatched. This CDR3 is 15 amino acids long. Germline-derived CDR1 and CDR2 are MNHNS and SASEGT. The CDR3 sequence: CASSAQGATGQPQHF. The CDR3 DNA reads as TGTGCCAGCAGTGCCCAGGGGGCGACGGGTCAGCCCCAGCATTTT.

The chain carries TRBV5-4 and TRBJ2-3; 8 bases match TRBD2. There are 16 residues in the CDR3. The germline gives CDR1 SGHNT, CDR2 YYREEE (reference sequence). Losses at the gene ends were 4 bases for V and 0 bases for J; bases not matched to a gene: 7. CDR3 in amino acids: CASSPKRGYSTDTQYF. CDR3 in DNA: TGTGCCAGCAGCCCGAAGCGGGGGTATAGCACAGATACGCAGTATTTT.

In its sample, this clone was seen once. The rearrangement joins TRBV29-1 to TRBJ1-1, with D possibly TRBD1 on 5 matching bases. The CDR3 is 15 amino acids. Germline CDR1 reads SQVTM; CDR2 reads ANQGSEA. Trimming removed 4 bases from V and 2 bases from J, with 17 bases in between. Here the CDR3 DNA reads TGCAGCGTTGGGCAGGGCACACCTCCAAACACTGAAGCTTTCTTT. It encodes CSVGQGTPPNTEAFF.

V and J are TRBV19 and TRBJ2-7, with 8 bases that match TRBD2. V shed 4 bases and J 4 bases; nucleotides not matched to a gene: 6. This CDR3 is built from 14 residues. Germline CDR1 is LNHDA and CDR2 is SQIVND (reference sequence). CDR3 sequence reads: CASSSGGPGYEQYF. The CDR3 DNA is TGTGCCAGTAGTAGCGGGGGGCCTGGATACGAGCAGTACTTC.

This clone showed up just once. The genes are TRBV18 and TRBJ1-4, with a weak D call TRBD1 (6 bases). Deletions cut 4 bases from V and 0 bases from J, with 12 bases between. The CDR3 runs 16 residues. From germline, CDR1 is KGHSH and CDR2 LQKENI. CDR3 residues: CASSRGQTATNEKLFF. In DNA form, the CDR3 reads TGTGCCAGCTCACGCGGACAGACCGCAACTAATGAAAAACTGTTTTTT.

This clone was recorded only once. The gene calls are TRBV30 and TRBJ1-5; D not resolved. This CDR3 is built from 17 residues. CDR1 is GTSNPN and CDR2 is SVGIG in the germline V gene (reference sequence). Deletions cut 1 base from V and 2 bases from J, with 18 bases between. CDR3 residues: CAWSEGLPQWGNQPQHF. The CDR3 nucleotides are TGTGCCTGGAGTGAAGGACTGCCCCAGTGGGGCAATCAGCCCCAGCATTTT.

V usage is TRBV10-2 and J usage is TRBJ2-1; 9 nucleotides line up with TRBD2. Trimming removed 11 bases from V and 5 bases from J; junction bases left unmatched: 10. This CDR3 has 14 residues. CDR1 and CDR2 from the germline V gene are WSHSY and SAAADI. The CDR3 DNA follows: TGCGCCGCGGCCGTAGCGGGGGCCAACAATGAGCAGTTCTTC. This gives the protein CAAAVAGANNEQFF.